This T cell receptor (beta chain) was sequenced during a study of T-cell memory formation after mild COVID-19. Study in general: TCR clusters were mostly confined to one donor each. Study-level results: Some SARS-CoV-2-responding clones were already detected in memory before infection. Contracting CD4+ clones sat mainly in CM and EM; CD8+ in EMRA.

5'RACE primed at constant segments yielded TCR alpha and TCR beta cDNA libraries bearing sample barcodes and UMIs. TCRdb ran MiXCR on the 5' RACE reads and lists one entry per CDR3 protein. The sample yields 360,000 or so distinct CDR3 sequences, 25% to 30% seen once. Worth noting for this clonotype: The antigen is not known.

The specimen sequenced was PBMCs or a T cell subset sorted from them (not recorded which). The clonotype originates from an adult woman who had mild COVID-19 (a few samples of this study predate the infection). Cell type and time point are not known.

CDR3 in amino acids: CASSRGPADTQYF. The CDR3 DNA is TGTGCCAGCAGCCGAGGACCAGCAGATACGCAGTATTTT. The chain is built from TRBV13 and TRBJ2-3; D is undetermined. Per germline, CDR1 PRHDT and CDR2 FYEKMQ (reference sequence). This CDR3 contains 13 residues. The ends were cut back, 5 bases at V and 4 bases at J, with 10 bases in the middle. Supplemented by reference TRBV13 and TRBJ2-3, the full variable domain reads AAGVIQSPRHLIKEKRETATLKCYPIPRHDTVYWYQQGPGQDPQFLISFYEKMQSDKGSIPDRFSAQQFSDYHSELNMSSLELGDSALYFCASSRGPADTQYFGPGTRLTVL.